Following are 28 T cell receptor beta chains from one sample sequenced in a study of beta chain features in type 1 diabetes. Overall study results and limits: Within each of all four CD4+ subsets, Type 1 diabetes patients had TCRB CDR3s that were moderately but significantly shorter.

Which antigens these TCRs recognize remains unknown. Expressed TCRB transcripts were sequenced because the isolated RNA had all been reverse transcribed beforehand. The table came from immunoSEQ multiplex PCR; TCRdb's copy has only in-frame clones and leaves some out. The table lists roughly 150,000 clones, around 9.7% of them singletons. The sequenced material came from central memory CD4+ T cells from blood. The source is a woman in her 30s with type 1 diabetes.

This clone showed up just a few times. This chain connects TRBV7-3 to TRBJ2-3; D not resolved. The CDR3 sequence is 13 residues long. V was trimmed by 2 bases and J by 2 bases, leaving 5 bases between them. Germline CDR1 SGHTA, CDR2 FQGTGA. The CDR3 coding sequence is TGTGCCAGCAGCTTACTTAACACAGATACGCAGTATTTT. Amino acid sequence: CASSLLNTDTQYF.

The chain has TRBV5-4 and TRBJ2-5, with no clear D. The V end lost 4 bases, the J end lost 5 bases, and 18 bases lay between the germline ends. CDR3 length equals 15 residues. Germline V CDR1 and CDR2: SGHNT, YYREEE (reference sequence). The CDR3 sequence is CASSQSETRSETQYF. CDR3 coding DNA: TGTGCCAGCAGCCAATCGGAGACTCGAAGCGAGACCCAGTACTTC.

V and J are TRBV27 and TRBJ1-4; 7 bases match TRBD1. The CDR3 contains 13 residues. Trimming at V came to 6 bases and at J to 9 bases, leaving 7 bases not matched to a gene. Germline values: CDR1 MNHEY, CDR2 SMNVEV (reference sequence). The CDR3, as DNA: TGTGCCAGCAGAGACAGGGAAGGAAAAAAACTGTTTTTT. This gives the protein CASRDREGKKLFF. Complete variable domain (other parts from reference TRBV27 and TRBJ1-4): EAQVTQNPRYLITVTGKKLTVTCSQNMNHEYMSWYRQDPGLGLRQIYYSMNVEVTDKGDVPEGYKVSRKEKRNFPLILESPSPNQTSLYFCASRDREGKKLFFGSGTQLSVL.

About this clone itself: The germline gene is not matched at one end of the junction; a read error may be the cause. The chain links TRBV7-7 to TRBJ2-3; 10 bases line up with TRBD1. Germline CDR1 and CDR2: SSHAT and FNYEAQ (reference sequence). The CDR3 is 15 amino acids. In nucleotides, the CDR3 is TGTGCTAGCAGCCCCGGGACAGGGGCCCCAGATACGCAGTATTTT. Translated, it gives CASSPGTGAPDTQYF.

This clone was picked up many times. V is TRBV30 and J is TRBJ2-7; D not certain. V gave up 0 bases and J gave up 6 bases, with 12 bases separating them. Germline CDR1 and CDR2: GTSNPN and SVGIG (reference sequence). The CDR3 has 13 amino acids. The CDR3 protein is CAWSVRTSGEQYF. CDR3 coding DNA: TGTGCCTGGAGTGTACGAACGAGTGGCGAGCAGTACTTC.

This chain uses TRBV6-1 with TRBJ2-7; 7 nucleotides match TRBD1. J lost 0 bases, V lost 0 bases, and 11 bases had no gene match. The CDR3 loop spans 18 amino acids. Germline CDR1 is MNHNS and CDR2 is SASEGT. The CDR3 protein is CASSEAPAKTGSSYEQYF. The CDR3 DNA follows: TGTGCCAGCAGTGAAGCGCCGGCGAAGACAGGGAGCTCCTACGAGCAGTACTTC.

The chain carries TRBV4-1 and TRBJ2-1; 11 nucleotides align to TRBD2. Germline loops: CDR1 MGHRA, CDR2 YSYEKL. V lost 2 bases, J lost 4 bases, and 10 bases stayed unmatched. This CDR3 contains 18 residues. The CDR3 is CASSQRYSGTSGYNEQFF. The CDR3 bases are TGCGCCAGCAGCCAAAGATATTCGGGGACTAGCGGATACAATGAGCAGTTCTTC.

The chain is built from TRBV14 and TRBJ1-2, with no clear D. V was shortened by 0 bases and J by 8 bases, with 13 bases between the two germline ends. CDR3 length equals 14 residues. CDR1 is SGHDN, CDR2 FVKESK, per germline. CDR3 bases: TGTGCCAGCAGCCAAGAGGTGGAGTCGGCGGGCTACACCTTC. Amino acid sequence: CASSQEVESAGYTF.

V gene TRBV27 combines with J gene TRBJ2-2; TRBD1 matches at 9 bases. The junction had 13 bases not matched to a gene; V was cut back by 6 bases and J by 2 bases. Germline V gene lookup returns CDR1 MNHEY and CDR2 SMNVEV (reference sequence). The CDR3 has 18 amino acids. The DNA of the CDR3 is TGTGCCAGCAGCTCAACTCCTCCGGGACAGGGTAACACCGGGGAGCTGTTTTTT. Protein sequence: CASSSTPPGQGNTGELFF.

This clone occurred a few times. The V call is TRBV4-1, the J call TRBJ1-2; TRBD1 matches 8 bases. Trimming took 1 base from V and 7 from J; bases not matched to a gene: 2. The V gene's germline CDR1 is MGHRA and CDR2 YSYEKL. This CDR3 comprises 13 residues. The CDR3 sequence is CASSQGQGSGYTF. The CDR3 DNA follows: TGCGCCAGCAGCCAAGGACAGGGGAGTGGCTACACCTTC.

The table lists this clone with a few counts. This chain uses TRBV28 with TRBJ2-1; TRBD1 is a possible D gene (6 bases). The CDR3 spans 13 residues. Germline values: CDR1 MDHEN, CDR2 SYDVKM. Trimming pared 5 bases from V and 3 bases from J, leaving 8 bases between. In DNA form, the CDR3 reads TGTGCCAGCAGTCGACAGGACTACAATGAGCAGTTCTTC. This gives the protein CASSRQDYNEQFF.

The chain has TRBV28 and TRBJ1-2, with a possible D match to TRBD1 (5 bases). V lost 1 base, J lost 3 bases, and 9 bases lay in between. This CDR3 comprises 14 residues. CDR1 is MDHEN and CDR2 is SYDVKM in the germline V gene. CDR3 protein: CASSLLGVDYGYTF. DNA for the CDR3: TGTGCCAGCAGTTTATTAGGGGTTGACTATGGCTACACCTTC.

The rearrangement uses TRBV5-1 and TRBJ2-2; 7 bases agree with TRBD1. Germline values: CDR1 SGHRS, CDR2 YFSETQ. The junction had 7 bases not matched to a gene; V was cut back by 6 bases and J by 5 bases. This CDR3 spans 14 amino acids. CDR3 residues: CASTEGDRTGELFF. CDR3 bases: TGCGCCAGCACCGAAGGGGACAGAACCGGGGAGCTGTTTTTT.

This clone showed up many times. This chain links TRBV9 with TRBJ2-1; 10 positions agree with TRBD2. The CDR3 covers 19 residues. J lost 10 bases, V lost 4 bases, and 23 bases had no gene match. Germline V gives CDR1 SGDLS, CDR2 YYNGEE. CDR3 nucleotide sequence: TGTGCCAGCAGCACCCAGTCCCCTCGAGCGGGAGGGCCCATCGGCGAGCAGTTCTTC. It is translated as CASSTQSPRAGGPIGEQFF.

The genes are TRBV29-1 and TRBJ2-3, with a possible D match to TRBD1 (7 bases). The CDR3 is 14 residues long. CDR1 SQVTM and CDR2 ANQGSEA come from the germline V gene. Trimming took 7 bases from V and 5 from J, leaving 19 bases between them. CDR3 coding DNA: TGCAGCGGGGGTAGGAGGGGGCTGGTAGATACGCAGTATTTT. It specifies CSGGRRGLVDTQYF.

In this sample, this clone turned up a few times. The gene calls are TRBV30 and TRBJ2-5; 10 bases agree with TRBD2. V lost 4 bases to trimming and J lost 4 bases; unmatched junction nucleotides: 6. Per the germline V gene, CDR1 is GTSNPN and CDR2 is SVGIG (reference sequence). This CDR3 region has 14 residues. This chain's CDR3 is CAWTKGTSAETQYF. The CDR3 DNA reads as TGTGCCTGGACCAAAGGGACTAGCGCAGAGACCCAGTACTTC.

This rearrangement joins TRBV15 to TRBJ1-5; 11 nucleotides agree with TRBD1. The CDR3 has 15 residues. The trim removed 4 bases at V and 9 bases at J, leaving 8 bases unmatched. The germline V gene has CDR1 LNHNV and CDR2 YYDKDF (reference sequence). The CDR3 DNA reads TGTGCCACCAGCATCAGGACAGGGGGCGGATGGCCCCAGCATTTT. This translates into CATSIRTGGGWPQHF. The entire variable domain, with the rest obtained from reference TRBV15 and TRBJ1-5, is as follows: DAMVIQNPRYQVTQFGKPVTLSCSQTLNHNVMYWYQQKSSQAPKLLFHYYDKDFNNEADTPDNFQSRRPNTSFCFLDIRSPGLGDTAMYLCATSIRTGGGWPQHFGDGTRLSIL.

This clone was found many times. V is TRBV29-1 and J is TRBJ1-1; possible D gene TRBD1, 6 bases. The CDR3 contains 15 residues. The germline CDR1 and CDR2 sequences are SQVTM and ANQGSEA. V gave up 3 bases and J gave up 1 base, with 15 bases separating them. CDR3 sequence: CSVDSRGPPNTEAFF. The CDR3 DNA sequence: TGCAGCGTTGATTCCAGGGGACCCCCGAACACTGAAGCTTTCTTT.

This clone was counted a single time. The genes are TRBV6-5 and TRBJ2-1; 12 bases fit TRBD1. The germline CDR1 and CDR2 sequences are MNHEY and SVGAGI. The CDR3 runs to 15 residues. Trimming took 2 bases from V and 9 from J; bases not matched to a gene: 5. The CDR3 DNA is TGTGCCAGCAGTTACCGGGGACAGGGGGCGATTGAGCAGTTCTTC. Its translation: CASSYRGQGAIEQFF.

This clone has more than one count but fewer than ten. The chain uses TRBV25-1 and TRBJ2-5, with a possible D match to TRBD2 (5 bases). This CDR3 has 16 residues. V was clipped by 3 bases and J by 1 base, with 15 bases between them. Germline assignment: CDR1 MGHDK and CDR2 SYGVNS. CDR3 DNA sequence: TGTGCCAGCAGTGAGCCCGACGGACTCCTCCAAGAGACCCAGTACTTC. It is translated as CASSEPDGLLQETQYF.

This clone turned up a few times. The genes are TRBV14 and TRBJ1-4; D uncertain. The CDR3 contains 12 residues. CDR1 is SGHDN and CDR2 is FVKESK in the germline V gene. V dropped 6 bases and J dropped 8 bases, with 10 bases sitting between them. This CDR3 reads CASSRLSEKLFF. Written as DNA, the CDR3 is TGTGCCAGCAGTCGACTCTCAGAAAAACTGTTTTTT.

This clone was detected only a few times. This rearrangement joins TRBV5-1 to TRBJ2-5; a weak D match, TRBD1 (7 bases). Germline V gene data show CDR1 as SGHRS and CDR2 as YFSETQ. This CDR3 has 16 residues. V lost 0 bases and J 2 bases, leaving 14 bases between the germline ends. CDR3: CASSLVTGDFQETQYF. The CDR3 region has the DNA TGCGCCAGCAGCTTGGTAACAGGGGACTTTCAAGAGACCCAGTACTTC.

This sequence joins TRBV11-2 and TRBJ2-4; D call uncertain. With 7 bases removed from V and 0 bases from J, the gap between germline ends came to 10 bases. CDR3 length: 14 residues. The germline V gene has CDR1 SGHAT and CDR2 FQNNGV. This CDR3 reads CASNSLLAKNIQYF. CDR3 nucleotide sequence: TGTGCCAGCAACTCTTTACTAGCCAAAAACATTCAGTACTTC.

This clone was recorded at least ten times. V is TRBV28 and J is TRBJ2-1; perhaps TRBD2 as D (6 bases). The V gene's germline CDR1 is MDHEN and CDR2 SYDVKM. Trimming cost V 3 bases and J 3 bases, with 12 bases left between them. The CDR3 extends over 15 amino acids. CDR3 amino acids: CASSFGGAFYNEQFF. CDR3 coding DNA: TGTGCCAGCAGTTTCGGCGGGGCCTTCTACAATGAGCAGTTCTTC.

J is TRBJ2-3 and V is TRBV6-6; 9 nucleotides align to TRBD2. J gave up 9 bases and V 8 bases, and 6 bases lay outside the gene matches. The germline V gene encodes CDR1 MNHNY and CDR2 SVGAGI (reference sequence). CDR3 length: 12 residues. The CDR3 protein is CASGGLAWTQYF. The CDR3 bases are TGTGCCAGCGGGGGACTAGCTTGGACGCAGTATTTT.

Only a few counts were recorded for this clone. This chain uses TRBV7-3 with TRBJ2-3, with 9 bases that match TRBD2. The V and J ends lost 1 base and 5 bases, in that order; junction bases with no gene match: 7. Germline V gene sequence: CDR1 SGHTA, CDR2 FQGTGA. This CDR3 is 16 amino acids long. The CDR3 loop is CASSLSGRAGGDTQYF. The CDR3 DNA follows: TGTGCCAGCAGCTTAAGCGGGAGGGCCGGGGGAGATACGCAGTATTTT.

This clone turned up a few times. This chain uses TRBV2 with TRBJ2-5; 8 bases map to TRBD2. J was trimmed by 2 bases and V by 8 bases; bases with no gene match: 1. CDR1 and CDR2 from the germline V gene are SNHLY and FYNNEI. This CDR3 is built from 12 residues. CDR3 loop: CASGTRQETQYF. CDR3 bases: TGTGCCAGCGGGACTAGACAAGAGACCCAGTACTTC.

The chain joins TRBV5-1 to TRBJ2-1, with TRBD2 matching over 8 bases. The V gene end was trimmed by 4 bases and the J gene end by 6 bases; junction bases not matched to a gene: 12. Germline-derived CDR1 and CDR2 are SGHRS and YFSETQ. The CDR3 length is 16 residues. Here the CDR3 DNA reads TGCGCCAGCAGCCCGTCTGGAGCGGGAGAAGGCAATGAGCAGTTCTTC. As protein: CASSPSGAGEGNEQFF.